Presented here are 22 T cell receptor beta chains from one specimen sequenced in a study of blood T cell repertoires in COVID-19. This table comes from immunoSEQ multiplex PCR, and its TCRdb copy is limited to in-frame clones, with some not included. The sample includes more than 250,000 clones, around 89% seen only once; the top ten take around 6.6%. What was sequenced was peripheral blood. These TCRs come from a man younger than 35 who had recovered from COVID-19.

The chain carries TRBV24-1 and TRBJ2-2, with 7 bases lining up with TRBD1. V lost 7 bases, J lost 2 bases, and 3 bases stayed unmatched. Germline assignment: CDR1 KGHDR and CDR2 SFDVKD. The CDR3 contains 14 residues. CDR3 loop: CATSHRGNTGELFF. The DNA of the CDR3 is TGTGCCACCAGCCACAGGGGAAACACCGGGGAGCTGTTTTTT.

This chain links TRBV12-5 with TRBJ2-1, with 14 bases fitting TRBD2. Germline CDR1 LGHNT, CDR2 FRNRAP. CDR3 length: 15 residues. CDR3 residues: CASLRGLAGDNEQFF. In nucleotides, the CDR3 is TGTGCCTCACTCAGGGGACTAGCGGGGGACAATGAGCAGTTCTTC.

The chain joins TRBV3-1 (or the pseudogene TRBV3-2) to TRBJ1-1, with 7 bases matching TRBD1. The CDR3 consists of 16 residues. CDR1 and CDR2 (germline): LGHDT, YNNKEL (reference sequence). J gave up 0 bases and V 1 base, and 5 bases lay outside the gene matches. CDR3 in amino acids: CASSQAGGEMNTEAFF. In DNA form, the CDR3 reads TGTGCCAGCAGCCAAGCAGGGGGTGAAATGAACACTGAAGCTTTCTTT.

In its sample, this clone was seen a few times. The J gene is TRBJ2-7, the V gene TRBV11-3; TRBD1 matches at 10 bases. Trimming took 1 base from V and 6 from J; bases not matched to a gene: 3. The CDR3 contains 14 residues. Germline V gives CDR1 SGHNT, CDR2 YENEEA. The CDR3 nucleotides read TGTGCCAGCAGCTTAGCGGGACAGGGGACCGAGCAGTACTTC. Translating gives CASSLAGQGTEQYF.

The CDR3 region is CASSYSSGGVPNEQFF. Written as DNA, the CDR3 is TGTGCCAGCAGTTACTCCAGCGGGGGGGTCCCCAATGAGCAGTTCTTC. The rearrangement links TRBV6-6 to TRBJ2-1; 10 bases are shared with TRBD2. In germline, CDR1 is MNHNY, CDR2 SVGAGI (reference sequence). This CDR3 region has 16 residues. The V and J ends lost 0 bases and 6 bases, in that order; junction bases with no gene match: 5.

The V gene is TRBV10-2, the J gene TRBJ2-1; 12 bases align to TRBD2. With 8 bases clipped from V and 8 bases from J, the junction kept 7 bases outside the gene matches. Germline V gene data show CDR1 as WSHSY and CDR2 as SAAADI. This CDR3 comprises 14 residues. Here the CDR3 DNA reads TGCGCCAGCCGGCTAGCGGGAGGGGTGGATGAGCAGTTCTTC. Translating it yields CASRLAGGVDEQFF.

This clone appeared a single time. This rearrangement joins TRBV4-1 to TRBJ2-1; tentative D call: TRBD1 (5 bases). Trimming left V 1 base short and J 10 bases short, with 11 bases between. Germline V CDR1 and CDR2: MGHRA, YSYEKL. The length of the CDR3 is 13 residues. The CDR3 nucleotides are TGCGCCAGCAGCCAAGTCAGGGCCCCCGAGCAGTTCTTC. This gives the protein CASSQVRAPEQFF.

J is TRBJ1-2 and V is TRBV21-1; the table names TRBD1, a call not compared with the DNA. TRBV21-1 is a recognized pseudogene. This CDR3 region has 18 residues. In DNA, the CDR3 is TGTGCCAGCAGCAAAGCGCTCGGTCAGCCGCAGGCTAACTATGGCTACACCTTC. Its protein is CASSKALGQPQANYGYTF.

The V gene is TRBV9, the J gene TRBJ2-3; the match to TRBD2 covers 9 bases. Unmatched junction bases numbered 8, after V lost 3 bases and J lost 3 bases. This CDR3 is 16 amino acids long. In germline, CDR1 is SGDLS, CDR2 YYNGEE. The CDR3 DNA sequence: TGTGCCAGCAGCGCCGATAGCGGGGGTGGTACAGATACGCAGTATTTT. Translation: CASSADSGGGTDTQYF.

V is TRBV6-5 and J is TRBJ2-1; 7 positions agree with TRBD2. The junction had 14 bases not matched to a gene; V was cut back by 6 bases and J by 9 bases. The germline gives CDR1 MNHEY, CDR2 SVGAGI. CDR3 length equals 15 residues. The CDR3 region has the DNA TGTGCCAGCAGCGCCCTAGCGGAGATAAGGGTTGAGCAGTTCTTC. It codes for CASSALAEIRVEQFF.

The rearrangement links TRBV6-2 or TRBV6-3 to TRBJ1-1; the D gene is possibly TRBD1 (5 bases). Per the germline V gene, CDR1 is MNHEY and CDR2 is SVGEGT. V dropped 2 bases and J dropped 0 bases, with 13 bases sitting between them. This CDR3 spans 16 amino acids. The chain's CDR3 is CASSYGTGFLNTEAFF. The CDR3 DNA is TGTGCCAGCAGTTACGGAACAGGCTTCCTGAACACTGAAGCTTTCTTT.

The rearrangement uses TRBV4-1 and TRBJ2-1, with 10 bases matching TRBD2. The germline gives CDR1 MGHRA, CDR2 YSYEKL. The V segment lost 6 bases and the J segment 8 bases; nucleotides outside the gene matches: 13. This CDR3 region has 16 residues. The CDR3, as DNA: TGCGCCAGCAGGGCCGGACTAGCGGTAATTCGCGATGAGCAGTTCTTC. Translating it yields CASRAGLAVIRDEQFF.

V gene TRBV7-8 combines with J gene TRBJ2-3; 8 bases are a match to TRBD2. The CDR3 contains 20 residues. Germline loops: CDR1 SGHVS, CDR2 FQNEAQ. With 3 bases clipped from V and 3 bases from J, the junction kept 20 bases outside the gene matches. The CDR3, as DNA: TGTGCCAGCAGCTTTAGGGGTTCCTCAAAGGCGGGAGGTAATACAGATACGCAGTATTTT. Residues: CASSFRGSSKAGGNTDTQYF.

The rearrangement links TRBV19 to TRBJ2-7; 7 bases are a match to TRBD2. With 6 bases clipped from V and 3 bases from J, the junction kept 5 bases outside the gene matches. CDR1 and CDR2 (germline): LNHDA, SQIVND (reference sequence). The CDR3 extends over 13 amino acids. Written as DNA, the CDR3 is TGTGCCAGTAGAAGTGGGGGGGACTACGAGCAGTACTTC. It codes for CASRSGGDYEQYF.

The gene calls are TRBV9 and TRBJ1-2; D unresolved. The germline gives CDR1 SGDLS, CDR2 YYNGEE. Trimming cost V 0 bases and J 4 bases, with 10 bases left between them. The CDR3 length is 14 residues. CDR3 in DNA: TGTGCCAGCAGCGTAGGTGGTCAGGCCTATGGCTACACCTTC. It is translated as CASSVGGQAYGYTF.

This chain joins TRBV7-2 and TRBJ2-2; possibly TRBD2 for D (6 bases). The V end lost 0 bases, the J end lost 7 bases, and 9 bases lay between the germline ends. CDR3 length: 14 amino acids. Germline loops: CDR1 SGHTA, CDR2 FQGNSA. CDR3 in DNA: TGTGCCAGCAGCTTAGCTGGGGGACTCGGGGAGCTGTTTTTT. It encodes CASSLAGGLGELFF.

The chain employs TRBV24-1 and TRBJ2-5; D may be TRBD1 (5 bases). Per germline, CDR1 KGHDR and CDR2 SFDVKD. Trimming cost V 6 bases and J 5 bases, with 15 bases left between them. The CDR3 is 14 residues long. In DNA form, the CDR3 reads TGTGCCACCAGTTCTTCTGGACATTCGGAGACCCAGTACTTC. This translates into CATSSSGHSETQYF.

CDR3 region: CASSIGTGGDEQYF. CDR3 nucleotide sequence: TGTGCCAGTAGTATAGGGACAGGCGGCGACGAGCAGTACTTC. The V gene is TRBV19, the J gene TRBJ2-7; 7 positions match TRBD1. The germline gives CDR1 LNHDA, CDR2 SQIVND (reference sequence). There are 14 residues in the CDR3. Trimming took 1 base from V and 5 from J; bases not matched to a gene: 5.

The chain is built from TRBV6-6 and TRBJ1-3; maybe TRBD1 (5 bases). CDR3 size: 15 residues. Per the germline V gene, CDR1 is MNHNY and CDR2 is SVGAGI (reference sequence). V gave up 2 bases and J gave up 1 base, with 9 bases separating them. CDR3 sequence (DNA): TGTGCCAGCAGTTACGACAGACCATCTGGAAACACCATATATTTT. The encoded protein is CASSYDRPSGNTIYF.

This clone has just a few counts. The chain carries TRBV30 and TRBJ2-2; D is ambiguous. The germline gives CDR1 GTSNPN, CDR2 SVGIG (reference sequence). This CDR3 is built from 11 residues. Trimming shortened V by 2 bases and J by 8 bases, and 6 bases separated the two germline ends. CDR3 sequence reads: CAWSIVGELFF. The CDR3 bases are TGTGCCTGGAGTATAGTTGGGGAGCTGTTTTTT.

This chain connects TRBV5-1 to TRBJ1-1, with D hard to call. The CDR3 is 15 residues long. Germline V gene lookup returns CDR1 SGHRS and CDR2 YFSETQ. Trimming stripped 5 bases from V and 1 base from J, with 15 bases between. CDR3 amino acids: CASSYLAGRNTEAFF. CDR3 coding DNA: TGCGCCAGCAGTTATCTGGCCGGGAGGAACACTGAAGCTTTCTTT.

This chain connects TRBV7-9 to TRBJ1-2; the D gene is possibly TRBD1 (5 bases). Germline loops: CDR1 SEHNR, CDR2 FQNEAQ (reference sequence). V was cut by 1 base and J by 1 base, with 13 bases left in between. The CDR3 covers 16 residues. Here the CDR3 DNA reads TGTGCCAGCAGCTTAGTATTTCCAGGGTTTAACTATGGCTACACCTTC. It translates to CASSLVFPGFNYGYTF.